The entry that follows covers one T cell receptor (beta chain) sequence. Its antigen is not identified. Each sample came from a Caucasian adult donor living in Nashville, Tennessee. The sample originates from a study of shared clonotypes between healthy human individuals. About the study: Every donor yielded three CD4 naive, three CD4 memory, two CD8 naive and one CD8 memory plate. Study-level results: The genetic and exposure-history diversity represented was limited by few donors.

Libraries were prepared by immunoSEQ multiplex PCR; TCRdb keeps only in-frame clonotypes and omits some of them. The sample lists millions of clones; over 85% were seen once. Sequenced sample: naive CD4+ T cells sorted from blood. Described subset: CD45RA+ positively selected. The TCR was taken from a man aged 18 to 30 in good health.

Here the CDR3 reads CASSQAGLAGSPAAYEQYF. In DNA form, the CDR3 reads TGCGCCAGCAGCCAAGCTGGGCTAGCGGGATCCCCGGCGGCCTACGAGCAGTACTTC. The chain employs TRBV4-3 and TRBJ2-7, with 9 positions matching TRBD2. Germline V gives CDR1 LGHNA, CDR2 YSLEER. The CDR3 has 19 amino acids. The J segment lost 2 bases and the V segment lost 1 base, leaving 15 bases of the junction unmatched.